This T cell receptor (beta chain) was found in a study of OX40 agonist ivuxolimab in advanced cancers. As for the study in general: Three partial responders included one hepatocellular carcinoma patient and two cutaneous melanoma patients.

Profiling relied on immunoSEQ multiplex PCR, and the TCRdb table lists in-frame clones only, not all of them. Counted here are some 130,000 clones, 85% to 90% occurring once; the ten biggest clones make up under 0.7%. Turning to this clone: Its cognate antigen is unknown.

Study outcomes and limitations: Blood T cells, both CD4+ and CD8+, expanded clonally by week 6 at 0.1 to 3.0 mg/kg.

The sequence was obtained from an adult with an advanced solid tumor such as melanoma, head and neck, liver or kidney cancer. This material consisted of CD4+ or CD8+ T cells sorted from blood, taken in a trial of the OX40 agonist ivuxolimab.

The CDR3 loop reads CASSQTGGFNQPQHF. The CDR3 region has the DNA TGTGCCAGCAGTCAAACAGGGGGCTTTAATCAGCCCCAGCATTTT. The chain uses TRBV6-6 and TRBJ1-5, with 9 bases aligning to TRBD1. Germline V gene lookup returns CDR1 MNHNY and CDR2 SVGAGI (reference sequence). V was pared by 5 bases and J by 4 bases, with 6 bases of the junction left unmatched. The CDR3 is 15 residues long.